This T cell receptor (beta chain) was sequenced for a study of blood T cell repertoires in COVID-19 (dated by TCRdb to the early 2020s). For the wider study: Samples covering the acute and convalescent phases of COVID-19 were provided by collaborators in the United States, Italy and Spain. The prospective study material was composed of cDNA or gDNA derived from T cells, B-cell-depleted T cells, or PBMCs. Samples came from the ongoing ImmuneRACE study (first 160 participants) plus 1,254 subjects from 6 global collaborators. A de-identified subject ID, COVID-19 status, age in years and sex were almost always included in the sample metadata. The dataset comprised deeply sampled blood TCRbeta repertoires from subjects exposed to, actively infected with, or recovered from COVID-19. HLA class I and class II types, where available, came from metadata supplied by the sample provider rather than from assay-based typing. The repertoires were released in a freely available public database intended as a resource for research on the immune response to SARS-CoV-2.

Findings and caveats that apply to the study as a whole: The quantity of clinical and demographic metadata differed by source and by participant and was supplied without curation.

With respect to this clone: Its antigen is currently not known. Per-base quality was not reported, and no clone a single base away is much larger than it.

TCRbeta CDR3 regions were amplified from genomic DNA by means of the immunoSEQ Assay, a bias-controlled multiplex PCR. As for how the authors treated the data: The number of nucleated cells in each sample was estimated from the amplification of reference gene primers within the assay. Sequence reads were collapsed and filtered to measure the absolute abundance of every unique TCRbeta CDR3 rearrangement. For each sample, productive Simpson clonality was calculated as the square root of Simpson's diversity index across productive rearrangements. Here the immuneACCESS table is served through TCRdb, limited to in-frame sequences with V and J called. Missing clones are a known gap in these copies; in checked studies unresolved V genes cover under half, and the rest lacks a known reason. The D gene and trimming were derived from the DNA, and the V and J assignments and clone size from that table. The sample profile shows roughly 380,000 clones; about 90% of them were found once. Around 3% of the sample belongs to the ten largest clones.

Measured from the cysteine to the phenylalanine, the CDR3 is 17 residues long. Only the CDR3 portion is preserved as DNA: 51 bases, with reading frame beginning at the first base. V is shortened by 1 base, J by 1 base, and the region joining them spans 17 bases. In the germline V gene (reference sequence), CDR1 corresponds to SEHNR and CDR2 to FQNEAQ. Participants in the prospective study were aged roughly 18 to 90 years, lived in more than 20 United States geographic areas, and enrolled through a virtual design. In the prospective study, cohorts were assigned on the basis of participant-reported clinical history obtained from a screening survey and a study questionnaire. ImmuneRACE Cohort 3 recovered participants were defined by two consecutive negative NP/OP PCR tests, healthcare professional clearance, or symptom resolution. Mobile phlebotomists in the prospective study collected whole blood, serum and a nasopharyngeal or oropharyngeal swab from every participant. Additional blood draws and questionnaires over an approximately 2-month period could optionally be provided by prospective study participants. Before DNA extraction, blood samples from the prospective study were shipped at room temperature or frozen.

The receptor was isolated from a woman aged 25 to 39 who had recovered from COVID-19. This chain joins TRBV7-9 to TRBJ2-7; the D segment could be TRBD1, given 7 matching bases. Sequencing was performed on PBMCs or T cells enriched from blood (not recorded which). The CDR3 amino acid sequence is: CASSLDVGGTASYEQYF. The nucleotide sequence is TGTGCCAGCAGCTTAGATGTAGGGGGGACAGCTTCCTACGAGCAGTACTTC.